This T cell receptor beta chain was found in a study of T cell repertoires in cytomegalovirus infection. Study as a whole: In public TCR beta signatures, there were indications of both CMV infection and matching HLA type. Study-level findings and limits: Cumulative public TCR beta family frequency identified CMV carriers with the relevant HLA. HLA-C-restricted TCR beta clonotypes specific for CMV led the ex vivo response.

Worth noting for this clonotype: As yet, its antigen is unknown.

The CDR3 spans 10 residues. Trimming cost V 2 bases and J 8 bases, with 3 bases left between them. Germline CDR1 reads GTSNPN; CDR2 reads SVGIG (reference sequence). A single record per CDR3 protein comes from TCRdb applying MiXCR to the reads. In the table there are around 180,000 distinct CDR3 sequences, 25% to 30% of which are singletons. The receptor comes from a human donor in good health (CMV status not recorded). Some clones in this sample may be carry-over from other donors' samples. Sequencing was carried out using PBMCs. The V gene is TRBV30, the J gene TRBJ1-4; no firm D call. CDR3 DNA sequence: TGTGCCTGGAGTAAGGAAAAACTGTTTTTT. This gives the protein CAWSKEKLFF.